The T cell receptor beta chain described here comes from a study of T cell repertoires in cytomegalovirus infection. Study as a whole: An indication of both CMV infection and matching HLA type came from public TCR beta signatures.

TCRdb reprocessed the reads with MiXCR, giving one entry per CDR3 protein. The data show 480,000 or so distinct CDR3 sequences, approximately 10% seen once. This clonotype was counted many times. V lost 8 bases and J 6 bases, leaving 28 bases between the germline ends. CDR1 and CDR2 (germline): MNHEY, SMNVEV (reference sequence). CDR3 length: 17 residues. Sequencing used PBMCs. This chain joins TRBV27 and TRBJ1-2, with D perhaps matching TRBD1 (5 bases). The receptor was isolated from a human donor in good health (CMV status not recorded). Some clones in this sample may be carry-over from other donors' samples. The CDR3 DNA follows: TGTGCCAGCTTTCCTTGGGGGGAGACATCAATGATAAATGGCTACACCTTC. Translating gives CASFPWGETSMINGYTF.